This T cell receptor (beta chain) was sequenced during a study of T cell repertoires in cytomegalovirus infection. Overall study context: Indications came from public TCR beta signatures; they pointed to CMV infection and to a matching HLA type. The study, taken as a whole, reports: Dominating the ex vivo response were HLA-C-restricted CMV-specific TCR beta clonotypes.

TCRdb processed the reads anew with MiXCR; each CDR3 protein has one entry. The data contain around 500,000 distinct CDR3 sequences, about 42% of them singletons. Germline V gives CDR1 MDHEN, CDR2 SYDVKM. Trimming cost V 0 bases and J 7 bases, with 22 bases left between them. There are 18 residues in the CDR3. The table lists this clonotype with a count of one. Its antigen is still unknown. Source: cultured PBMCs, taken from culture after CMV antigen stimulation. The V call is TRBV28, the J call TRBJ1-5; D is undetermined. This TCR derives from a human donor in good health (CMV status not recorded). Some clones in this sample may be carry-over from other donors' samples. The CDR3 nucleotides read TGTGCCAGCAGTTTATGGCCCTTAGTTGTGAAAGTTTACCAGCCCCAGCATTTT. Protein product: CASSLWPLVVKVYQPQHF.